The 24 T cell receptor beta chains below were found in one sample sequenced in a study of identical twins. In TCRdb, the 5' RACE reads were re-called with MiXCR into one record per CDR3 protein. Of more than 1.5 million distinct CDR3 sequences listed, under 35% are singletons. Sequencing was done on a sample of cord blood. The receptors stem from a newborn girl in good health.

The V gene is TRBV12-3 or TRBV12-4, the J gene TRBJ2-3, with D possibly being TRBD2 (6 bases). This CDR3 is built from 14 residues. The germline V and J ends were trimmed by 3 bases and 15 bases, with 22 bases remaining between them. The CDR3 sequence is CASSLRDNADAEYF. The CDR3 DNA follows: TGTGCCAGCAGTTTGCGGGATAACGCAGATGCGGAATATTTT.

The gene calls are TRBV29-1 and TRBJ2-4; 8 bases map to TRBD2. Germline values: CDR1 SQVTM, CDR2 ANQGSEA. CDR3 length equals 15 residues. J gave up 0 bases and V 7 bases, and 8 bases lay outside the gene matches. The chain's CDR3 is CSAQGLAGAKNIQYF. In nucleotides, the CDR3 is TGCAGCGCCCAGGGGCTAGCGGGAGCCAAAAACATTCAGTACTTC. Together with reference TRBV29-1 and TRBJ2-4, the CDR3 gives the full variable domain: SAVISQKPSRDICQRGTSLTIQCQVDSQVTMMFWYRQQPGQSLTLIATANQGSEATYESGFVIDKFPISRPNLTFSTLTVSNMSPEDSSIYLCSAQGLAGAKNIQYFGAGTRLSVL.

This clonotype has a handful of counts. J is TRBJ2-5 and V is TRBV20-1; maybe TRBD1 (6 bases). Trimming stripped 6 bases from V and 0 bases from J, with 11 bases between. The CDR3 is made up of 13 amino acids. Germline V CDR1 and CDR2: DFQATT, SNEGSKA (reference sequence). The CDR3 DNA reads as TGCAGTGCCGACAGGCGGTACCAAGAGACCCAGTACTTC. Translation: CSADRRYQETQYF.

The chain recombines TRBV7-9 with TRBJ1-1; D perhaps matches TRBD1 (6 bases). Trimming took off 5 bases at V and 7 bases at J, with 14 bases between the two ends. Per the germline V gene, CDR1 is SEHNR and CDR2 is FQNEAQ (reference sequence). This CDR3 has 13 amino acids. CDR3 amino acids: CASSKWTAHEAFF. The CDR3 region has the DNA TGTGCCAGCAGCAAGTGGACAGCCCATGAAGCTTTCTTT.

This clonotype was detected only a few times. The rearrangement uses TRBV15 and TRBJ2-7, with 7 bases that match TRBD2. J lost 0 bases, V lost 1 base, and 3 bases had no gene match. The CDR3 has 15 amino acids. Germline lookup yields CDR1 LNHNV and CDR2 YYDKDF (reference sequence). As DNA, the CDR3 is TGTGCCACCAGCAGAGGGGCTAGCGGCTCCTACGAGCAGTACTTC. Translated: CATSRGASGSYEQYF.

This clonotype was seen more than once but under ten times. CDR3 sequence: CASSLGTGGGNEQFF. CDR3 DNA: TGTGCCAGCAGTCTCGGGACAGGGGGGGGAAATGAGCAGTTCTTC. The V call is TRBV27, the J call TRBJ2-1; TRBD1 matches 11 bases. V lost 5 bases and J lost 7; bases outside the gene matches: 7. Per germline, CDR1 MNHEY and CDR2 SMNVEV (reference sequence). This CDR3 spans 15 amino acids.

The table lists this clonotype with a few counts. The rearrangement uses TRBV5-1 and TRBJ2-7, with no clear D. Per germline, CDR1 SGHRS and CDR2 YFSETQ. The CDR3 runs 11 residues. The ends were cut back, 1 base at V and 7 bases at J, with 6 bases in the middle. The CDR3 DNA reads TGCGCCAGCAGCTTGCAGACAGAGCAGTACTTC. Encoded protein: CASSLQTEQYF.

V and J are TRBV28 and TRBJ2-3; D remains ambiguous. Germline values: CDR1 MDHEN, CDR2 SYDVKM. This CDR3 has 15 amino acids. The V end lost 4 bases, the J end lost 2 bases, and 13 bases lay between the germline ends. CDR3 amino acids: CASSSSGPITDTQYF. CDR3 DNA sequence: TGTGCCAGCAGTTCCTCCGGACCGATCACAGATACGCAGTATTTT.

In nucleotides, the CDR3 is TGTGCCAGCAGCCCCCAGACAGGGTTCCCCTACGAGCAGTACTTC. It specifies CASSPQTGFPYEQYF. The chain uses TRBV6-5 and TRBJ2-7; 7 bases line up with TRBD1. Germline V lookup: CDR1 MNHEY, CDR2 SVGAGI. The CDR3 consists of 15 residues. The junction had 10 bases not matched to a gene; V was cut back by 6 bases and J by 2 bases.

This chain uses TRBV20-1 with TRBJ2-3, with 9 bases lining up with TRBD1. The CDR3 is 14 residues long. Unmatched junction bases numbered 8, after V lost 8 bases and J lost 2 bases. Germline V gives CDR1 DFQATT, CDR2 SNEGSKA (reference sequence). CDR3 nucleotide sequence: TGCAGTCAAATCGGGACAGGGCTCACAGATACGCAGTATTTT. This sequence encodes CSQIGTGLTDTQYF.

Only a few counts were recorded for this clonotype. The V and J genes are TRBV7-6 and TRBJ1-6; D is uncertain. The CDR3 is 13 amino acids. Germline loops: CDR1 SGHVS, CDR2 FNYEAQ. V was trimmed by 10 bases and J by 0 bases, leaving 7 bases between them. For the CDR3, the DNA is TGTGCCACGAGGAGCTCCTATAATTCACCCCTCCACTTT. This codes for CATRSSYNSPLHF.

The table lists this clonotype with a few counts. The genes are TRBV2 and TRBJ1-6, with 8 bases lining up with TRBD1. Trimming removed 1 base from V and 8 bases from J; junction bases left unmatched: 4. CDR3 length: 15 amino acids. Germline V gene sequence: CDR1 SNHLY, CDR2 FYNNEI. Here the CDR3 reads CASSEVRGLDSPLHF. CDR3 bases: TGTGCCAGCAGTGAAGTCAGGGGGCTAGATTCACCCCTCCACTTT.

Only a few counts were recorded for this clonotype. This chain connects TRBV3-1 to TRBJ2-3; 13 bases fit TRBD2. This CDR3 has 17 amino acids. The V gene end was trimmed by 4 bases and the J gene end by 6 bases; junction bases not matched to a gene: 10. The germline V gene has CDR1 LGHDT and CDR2 YNNKEL (reference sequence). The CDR3 nucleotides are TGTGCCAGCAGCCGGCGACTAGCGGGAGGCTACTCCGATACGCAGTATTTT. Its protein is CASSRRLAGGYSDTQYF.

The V and J genes are TRBV12-3 or TRBV12-4 and TRBJ1-2; D is unclear. Trimming stripped 3 bases from V and 3 bases from J, with 11 bases between. This CDR3 has 14 amino acids. Here the CDR3 reads CASSLGRHHYGYTF. The CDR3, as DNA: TGTGCCAGCAGTTTGGGAAGGCACCACTATGGCTACACCTTC.

This clonotype was picked up a small number of times. The chain joins TRBV20-1 to TRBJ2-1, with TRBD2 as a possible D gene (6 bases). V dropped 2 bases and J dropped 5 bases, with 22 bases sitting between them. Germline V gene data show CDR1 as DFQATT and CDR2 as SNEGSKA (reference sequence). CDR3 size: 17 residues. CDR3 sequence: CSARPGRREVFHNEQFF. The DNA of the CDR3 is TGCAGTGCTAGACCCGGACGGAGGGAAGTCTTCCACAATGAGCAGTTCTTC.

This clonotype was counted a few times. The chain links TRBV25-1 to TRBJ2-4, with 7 bases matching TRBD1. Germline CDR1 reads MGHDK; CDR2 reads SYGVNS. The CDR3 has 20 amino acids. V shed 3 bases, J shed 0 bases, and the junction held 17 bases outside the gene matches. The CDR3 loop reads CASSEPGQRPCHLAKNIQYF. The CDR3, as DNA: TGTGCCAGCAGTGAGCCGGGACAGCGTCCGTGCCACCTAGCCAAAAACATTCAGTACTTC.

This clonotype was observed a handful of times. The J gene is TRBJ2-1, the V gene TRBV24-1; no reliable D call. The V end lost 4 bases, the J end lost 7 bases, and 7 bases lay between the germline ends. The CDR3 is 12 amino acids. Germline V gene sequence: CDR1 KGHDR, CDR2 SFDVKD. The CDR3 reads CATSDRWNEQFF. In DNA form, the CDR3 reads TGTGCCACCAGTGACCGGTGGAATGAGCAGTTCTTC.

The gene calls are TRBV20-1 and TRBJ2-1, with 10 bases aligning to TRBD2. The DNA end is a closer match to TRBJ2-7, so the J assignment may be wrong. Per the germline V gene, CDR1 is DFQATT and CDR2 is SNEGSKA (reference sequence). The CDR3 consists of 16 residues. In DNA form, the CDR3 reads TGCAGTGCTAGAGATAGCGGGAGGCCTGCTTACAATGAGCAGTACTTC. This translates into CSARDSGRPAYNEQYF.

The table lists this clonotype with a few counts. J is TRBJ1-4 and V is TRBV20-1; D not resolved. The V gene's germline CDR1 is DFQATT and CDR2 SNEGSKA (reference sequence). The length of the CDR3 is 15 residues. The germline V and J ends were trimmed by 0 bases and 3 bases, with 11 bases remaining between them. The CDR3, as DNA: TGCAGTGCTAGAGATCTAGACACCTCTAATGAAAAACTGTTTTTT. Protein: CSARDLDTSNEKLFF.

This clonotype was observed a handful of times. This chain links TRBV11-2 with TRBJ2-4, with D perhaps TRBD1 (6 bases). Deletions cut 1 base from V and 0 bases from J, with 16 bases between. The CDR3 runs 18 residues. Germline values: CDR1 SGHAT, CDR2 FQNNGV. CDR3 nucleotides: TGTGCCAGCAGCTTAGCTTTCGGGGCAGGGGTAGCCAAAAACATTCAGTACTTC. It codes for CASSLAFGAGVAKNIQYF.

CDR3 in amino acids: CASSQEPNGPREQYF. CDR3 DNA: TGTGCCAGCAGCCAAGAACCCAACGGACCGCGGGAGCAGTACTTC. The chain is built from TRBV4-2 and TRBJ2-7; D not certain. Per germline, CDR1 LGHNA and CDR2 YNFKEQ. V lost 0 bases, J lost 7 bases, and 16 bases lay in between. The CDR3 runs to 15 residues.

The V gene is TRBV29-1, the J gene TRBJ1-5; 7 nucleotides match TRBD1. In germline, CDR1 is SQVTM, CDR2 ANQGSEA. The CDR3 sequence is 12 residues long. J gave up 7 bases and V 4 bases, and 4 bases lay outside the gene matches. The CDR3 reads CSVGAGGQPQHF. The CDR3 DNA is TGCAGCGTTGGCGCAGGGGGACAGCCCCAGCATTTT.

The rearrangement uses TRBV27 and TRBJ2-7; the match to TRBD1 covers 10 bases. This CDR3 is 15 amino acids long. Germline lookup yields CDR1 MNHEY and CDR2 SMNVEV (reference sequence). V dropped 2 bases and J dropped 5; count of bases not matched to a gene: 6. The chain's CDR3 is CASSLGDRGLNEQYF. CDR3 bases: TGTGCCAGCAGTTTAGGGGACAGGGGTTTAAACGAGCAGTACTTC.

The chain has TRBV4-2 and TRBJ2-3; TRBD1 is a possible D gene (7 bases). The length of the CDR3 is 17 residues. Per germline, CDR1 LGHNA and CDR2 YNFKEQ. V lost 5 bases and J 2 bases, leaving 20 bases between the germline ends. CDR3 in amino acids: CASSDKRGREVTDTQYF. In DNA form, the CDR3 reads TGTGCCAGCAGCGATAAGAGGGGGCGGGAAGTCACAGATACGCAGTATTTT.